This T cell receptor beta chain was documented in a study of cytomegalovirus exposure and HLA in healthy donors. It was healthy bone marrow donors who served as donors. The PCR made use of 60 Vbeta and 13 Jbeta primers. The assay was immunoSEQ multiplex PCR, and TCRdb's table has in-frame clones only and misses some. The sample yields 150,000 to 200,000 clones, about 85% seen once. On this clone itself: The antigen remains unidentified.

Trimming removed 7 bases from V and 2 bases from J, with 15 bases in between. This CDR3 comprises 14 residues. Germline V gene data show CDR1 as MDHEN and CDR2 as SYDVKM. Notes on the study in general: An analysis that was carried out later associated 17,000 or so TCR beta sequences with HLA alleles at 0.05 false discovery rate.

Source material: PBMCs. V gene TRBV28 combines with J gene TRBJ2-7; D ambiguous. This clonotype was sampled from a man younger than 35 in good health and CMV-seronegative. CDR3 in amino acids: CASTVTLETYEQYF. The CDR3 DNA reads as TGTGCCAGCACCGTTACTTTAGAAACCTACGAGCAGTACTTC.